Listed below are T cell receptor beta chains from one sample, sequenced in a study of cytomegalovirus exposure and HLA in healthy donors. This table comes from immunoSEQ multiplex PCR, and its TCRdb copy is limited to in-frame clones, with some not included. The data show more than 85,000 clones, with over 9.5% seen just once and 15% to 20% held by the top ten. The source material was PBMCs. These TCRs come from a man aged 35-49 years in good health and CMV-seropositive. CDR3s include the opening cysteine and the closing phenylalanine or tryptophan. Fields, in order: V gene, clone size, J gene, CDR3 protein. Some rows have no size entry. The others give once, few or many, or a class for an expanded clone.

V: TRBV19
size: few
J: TRBJ2-1
CDR3: CASTLSGSAYNEQFF

V: TRBV29-1
size: few
J: TRBJ1-2
CDR3: CSVEGNSGGYTF

V: TRBV5-4
size: few
J: TRBJ2-5
CDR3: CASSLAFSRAAQETQYF

V: TRBV29-1
size: NA
J: TRBJ1-2
CDR3: CSVSKGTGSFGYTF

V: TRBV27
size: NA
J: TRBJ2-7
CDR3: CPPRPGGTLLRQQYF

V: TRBV10-3
size: few
J: TRBJ2-7
CDR3: CAINGGNSYEQYF

V: TRBV12-5
size: NA
J: TRBJ2-5
CDR3: CASGLGLRVQGGAQYF

V: TRBV11-2
size: few
J: TRBJ1-1
CDR3: CASGRGTEAFF

V: TRBV6-4
size: NA
J: TRBJ1-3
CDR3: CASSPDRAGNTIYF

V: TRBV6-5
size: NA
J: TRBJ2-7
CDR3: CASSYWRGYEQYF

V: TRBV7-2
size: NA
J: TRBJ1-2
CDR3: CASSLGNSYGYTF

V: TRBV28
size: NA
J: TRBJ2-7
CDR3: CASSLGTSGSDEQYF

V: TRBV19
size: few
J: TRBJ1-2
CDR3: CASSIGQAHLNF

V: TRBV5-1
size: few
J: TRBJ2-1
CDR3: CASSLSTSGTINEQFF

V: TRBV29-1
size: NA
J: TRBJ2-7
CDR3: CSVSQGGYEQYF

V: TRBV10-3
size: few
J: TRBJ2-2
CDR3: CAATGTGELFF

V: TRBV19
size: few
J: TRBJ2-1
CDR3: CASKTGVSSYNEQFF

V: TRBV18
size: few
J: TRBJ2-1
CDR3: CASSPQGDAGEQFF

V: TRBV7-9
size: few
J: TRBJ1-2
CDR3: CASSLDGRVGGYTF

V: TRBV2
size: few
J: TRBJ1-1
CDR3: CASSAPEGGARDTEAFF

V: TRBV5-1
size: few
J: TRBJ1-2
CDR3: CASSLGEDGYTF